This T cell receptor beta chain was retrieved from a study of CD8 T cells in Susac syndrome. With 4 bases clipped from V and 2 bases from J, the junction kept 6 bases outside the gene matches. Germline lookup yields CDR1 SGHRS and CDR2 YFSETQ. The CDR3 sequence is 15 residues long. Study findings and constraints: The relatively small number of individuals in the TCR sequencing and HLA analysis was acknowledged by the study.

High-throughput TCR beta sequencing covered peripheral CD8+ and CD4+ T cells. Negative isolation yielded CD4+ and CD8+ T cells, and FACS enriched TEMRA cells. RNA was extracted with the RNeasy kit, and a quantity of about 0.45 to 1 ug was reverse transcribed using random hexamers. Amplification of TCR beta CDR3 across 54 Vbeta and 13 Jbeta was performed with immunoSEQ multiplex PCR. TCRdb reprocessed the immunoSEQ multiplex PCR reads with MiXCR, giving one entry per CDR3 protein. Found here are about 160,000 distinct CDR3 sequences, about 90% of them singletons; the top ten hold approximately 0.075%. This clonotype is a singleton in its sample. The antigen is undetermined.

The specimen was CD4+ T cells from PBMCs. The receptor was derived from a human donor in good health. The chain uses TRBV5-1 and TRBJ2-1; 7 nucleotides line up with TRBD2. CDR3 amino acids: CASSLSLAAYNEQFF. The CDR3 DNA sequence: TGCGCCAGCAGCCTATCTCTAGCGGCCTACAATGAGCAGTTCTTC. The full variable domain, rest sourced from reference TRBV5-1 and TRBJ2-1, is KAGVTQTPRYLIKTRGQQVTLSCSPISGHRSVSWYQQTPGQGLQFLFEYFSETQRNKGNFPGRFSGRQFSNSRSEMNVSTLELGDSALYLCASSLSLAAYNEQFFGPGTRLTVL.